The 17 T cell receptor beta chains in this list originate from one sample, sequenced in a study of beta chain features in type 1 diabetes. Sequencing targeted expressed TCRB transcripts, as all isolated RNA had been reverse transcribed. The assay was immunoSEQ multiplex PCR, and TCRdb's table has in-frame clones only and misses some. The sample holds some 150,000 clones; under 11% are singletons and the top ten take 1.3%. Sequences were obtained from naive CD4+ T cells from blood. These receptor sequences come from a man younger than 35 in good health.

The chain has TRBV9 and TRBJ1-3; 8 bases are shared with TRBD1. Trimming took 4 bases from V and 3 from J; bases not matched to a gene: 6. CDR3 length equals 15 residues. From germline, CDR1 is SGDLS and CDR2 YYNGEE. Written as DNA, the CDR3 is TGTGCCAGCAGCCTATCCACAGGGGGTGGAAACACCATATATTTT. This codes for CASSLSTGGGNTIYF. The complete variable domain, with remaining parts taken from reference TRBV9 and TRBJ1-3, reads DSGVTQTPKHLITATGQRVTLRCSPRSGDLSVYWYQQSLDQGLQFLIQYYNGEERAKGNILERFSAQQFPDLHSELNLSSLELGDSALYFCASSLSTGGGNTIYFGEGSWLTVV.

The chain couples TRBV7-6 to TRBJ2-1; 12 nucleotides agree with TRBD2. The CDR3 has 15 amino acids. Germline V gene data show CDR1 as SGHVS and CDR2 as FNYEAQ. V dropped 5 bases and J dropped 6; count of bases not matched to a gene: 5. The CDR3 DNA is TGTGCCAGCAGCCGGACTAGCGGGGTGTTCAATGAGCAGTTCTTC. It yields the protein CASSRTSGVFNEQFF. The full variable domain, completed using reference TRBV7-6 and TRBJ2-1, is GAGVSQSPRYKVTKRGQDVALRCDPISGHVSLYWYRQALGQGPEFLTYFNYEAQQDKSGLPNDRFSAERPEGSISTLTIQRTEQRDSAMYRCASSRTSGVFNEQFFGPGTRLTVL.

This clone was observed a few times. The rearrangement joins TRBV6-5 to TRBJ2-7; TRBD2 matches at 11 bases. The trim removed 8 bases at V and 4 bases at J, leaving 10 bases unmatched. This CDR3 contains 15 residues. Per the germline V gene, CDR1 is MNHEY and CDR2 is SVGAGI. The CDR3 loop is CASLSSGGSPYEQYF. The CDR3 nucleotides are TGTGCCAGCTTGTCTAGCGGGGGGTCTCCTTACGAGCAGTACTTC.

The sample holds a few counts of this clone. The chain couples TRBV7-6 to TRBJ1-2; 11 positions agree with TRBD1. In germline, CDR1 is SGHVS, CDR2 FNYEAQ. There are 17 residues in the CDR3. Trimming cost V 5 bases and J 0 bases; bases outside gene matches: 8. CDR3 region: CASSPLPGQGANYGYTF. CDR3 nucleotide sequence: TGTGCCAGCAGCCCCCTCCCGGGACAGGGGGCTAACTATGGCTACACCTTC.

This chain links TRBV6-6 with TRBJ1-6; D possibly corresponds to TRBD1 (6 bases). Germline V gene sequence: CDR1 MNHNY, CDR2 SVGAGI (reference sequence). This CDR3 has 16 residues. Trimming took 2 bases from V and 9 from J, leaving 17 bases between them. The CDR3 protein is CASSYGLRGGSSPLHF. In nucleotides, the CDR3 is TGTGCCAGCAGTTACGGCCTTAGAGGGGGATCTTCACCCCTCCACTTT.

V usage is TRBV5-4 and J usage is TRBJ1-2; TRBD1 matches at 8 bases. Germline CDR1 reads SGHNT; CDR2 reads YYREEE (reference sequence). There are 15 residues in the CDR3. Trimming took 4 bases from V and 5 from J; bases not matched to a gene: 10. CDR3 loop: CASSEGQGTWYGYTF. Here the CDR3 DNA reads TGTGCCAGCAGCGAAGGACAGGGCACTTGGTATGGCTACACCTTC.

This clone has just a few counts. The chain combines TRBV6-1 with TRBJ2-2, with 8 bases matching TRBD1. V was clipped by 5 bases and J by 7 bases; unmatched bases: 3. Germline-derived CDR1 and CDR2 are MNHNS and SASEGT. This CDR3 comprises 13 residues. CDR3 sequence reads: CASSWTGNGELFF. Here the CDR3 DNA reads TGTGCCAGCAGTTGGACAGGGAACGGGGAGCTGTTTTTT.

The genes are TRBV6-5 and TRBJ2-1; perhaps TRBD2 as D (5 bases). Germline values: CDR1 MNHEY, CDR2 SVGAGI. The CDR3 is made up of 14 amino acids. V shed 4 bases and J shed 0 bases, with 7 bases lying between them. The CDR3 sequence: CASSSGSSYNEQFF. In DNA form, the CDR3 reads TGTGCCAGCAGTTCTGGGAGCTCCTACAATGAGCAGTTCTTC.

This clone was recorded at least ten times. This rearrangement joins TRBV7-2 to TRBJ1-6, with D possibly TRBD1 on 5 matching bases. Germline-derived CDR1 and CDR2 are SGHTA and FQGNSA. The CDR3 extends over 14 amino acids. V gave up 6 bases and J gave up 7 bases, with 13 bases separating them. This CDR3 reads CASSPWGRNSPLHF. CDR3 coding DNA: TGTGCCAGCAGTCCATGGGGCCGCAATTCACCCCTCCACTTT.

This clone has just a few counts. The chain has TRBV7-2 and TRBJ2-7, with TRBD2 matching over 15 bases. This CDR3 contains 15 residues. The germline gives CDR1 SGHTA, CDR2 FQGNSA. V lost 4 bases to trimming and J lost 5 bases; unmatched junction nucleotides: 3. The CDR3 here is CASSSGLAGGNEQYF. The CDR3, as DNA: TGTGCCAGCAGCTCGGGACTAGCGGGGGGTAACGAGCAGTACTTC.

CDR3 bases: TGTGCCAGCCAACGCCGGGACAGGAGCAATCAGCCCCAGCATTTT. This encodes CASQRRDRSNQPQHF. This rearrangement joins TRBV6-5 to TRBJ1-5; TRBD1 matches 8 bases. The junction had 7 bases not matched to a gene; V was cut back by 8 bases and J by 1 base. The CDR3 is 15 residues long. CDR1 and CDR2 from the germline V gene are MNHEY and SVGAGI.

CDR3 sequence (DNA): TGTGCCAGCAGCCTACGGACAGTTTACGAGCAGTACTTC. Protein product: CASSLRTVYEQYF. J is TRBJ2-7 and V is TRBV7-2, with D perhaps TRBD1 (6 bases). This CDR3 comprises 13 residues. V lost 5 bases, J lost 4 bases, and 12 bases lay in between. Germline V CDR1 and CDR2: SGHTA, FQGNSA.

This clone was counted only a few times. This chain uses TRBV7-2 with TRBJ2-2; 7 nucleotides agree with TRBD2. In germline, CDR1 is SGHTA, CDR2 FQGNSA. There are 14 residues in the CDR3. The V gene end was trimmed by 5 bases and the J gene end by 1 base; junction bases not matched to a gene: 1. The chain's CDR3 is CASSPGGNTGELFF. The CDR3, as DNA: TGTGCCAGCAGCCCGGGGGGGAACACCGGGGAGCTGTTTTTT.

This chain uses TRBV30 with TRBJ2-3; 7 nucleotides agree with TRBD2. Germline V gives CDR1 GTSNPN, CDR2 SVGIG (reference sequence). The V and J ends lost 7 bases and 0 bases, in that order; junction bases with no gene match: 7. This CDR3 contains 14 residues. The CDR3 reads CAYRGRVSTDTQYF. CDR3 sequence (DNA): TGTGCCTACCGGGGGAGGGTTAGCACAGATACGCAGTATTTT.

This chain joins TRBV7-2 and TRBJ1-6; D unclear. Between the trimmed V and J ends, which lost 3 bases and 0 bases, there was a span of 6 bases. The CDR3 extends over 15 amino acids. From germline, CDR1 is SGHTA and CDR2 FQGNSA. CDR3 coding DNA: TGTGCCAGCAGCTTTCTGAGCTCCTATAATTCACCCCTCCACTTT. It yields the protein CASSFLSSYNSPLHF.

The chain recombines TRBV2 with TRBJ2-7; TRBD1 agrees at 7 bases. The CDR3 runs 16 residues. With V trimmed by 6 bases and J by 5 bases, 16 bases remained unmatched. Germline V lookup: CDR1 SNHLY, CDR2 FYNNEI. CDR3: CASRGIRQGPIHEQYF. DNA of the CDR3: TGTGCCAGCAGGGGAATCAGACAGGGCCCTATCCACGAGCAGTACTTC.

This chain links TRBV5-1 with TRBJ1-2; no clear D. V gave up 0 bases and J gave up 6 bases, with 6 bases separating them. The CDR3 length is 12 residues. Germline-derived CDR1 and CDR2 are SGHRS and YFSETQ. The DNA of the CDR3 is TGCGCCAGCAGCTTGGACGCGGATGGCTACACCTTC. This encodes CASSLDADGYTF. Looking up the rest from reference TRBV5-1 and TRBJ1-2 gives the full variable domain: KAGVTQTPRYLIKTRGQQVTLSCSPISGHRSVSWYQQTPGQGLQFLFEYFSETQRNKGNFPGRFSGRQFSNSRSEMNVSTLELGDSALYLCASSLDADGYTFGSGTRLTVV.